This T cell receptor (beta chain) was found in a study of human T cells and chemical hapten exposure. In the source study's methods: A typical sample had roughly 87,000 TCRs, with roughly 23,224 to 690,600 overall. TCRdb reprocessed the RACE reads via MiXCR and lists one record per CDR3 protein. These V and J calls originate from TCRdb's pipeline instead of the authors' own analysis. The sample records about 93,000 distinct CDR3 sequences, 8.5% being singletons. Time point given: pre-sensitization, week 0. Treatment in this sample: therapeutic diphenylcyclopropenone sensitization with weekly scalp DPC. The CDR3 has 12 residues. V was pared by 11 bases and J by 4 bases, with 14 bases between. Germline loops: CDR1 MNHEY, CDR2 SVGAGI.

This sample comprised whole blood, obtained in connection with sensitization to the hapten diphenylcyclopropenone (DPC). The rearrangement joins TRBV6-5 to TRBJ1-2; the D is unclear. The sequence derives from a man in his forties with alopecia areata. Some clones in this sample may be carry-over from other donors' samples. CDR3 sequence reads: CAASGGPYGYTF. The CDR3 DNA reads TGTGCCGCGAGCGGAGGGCCCTATGGCTACACCTTC.